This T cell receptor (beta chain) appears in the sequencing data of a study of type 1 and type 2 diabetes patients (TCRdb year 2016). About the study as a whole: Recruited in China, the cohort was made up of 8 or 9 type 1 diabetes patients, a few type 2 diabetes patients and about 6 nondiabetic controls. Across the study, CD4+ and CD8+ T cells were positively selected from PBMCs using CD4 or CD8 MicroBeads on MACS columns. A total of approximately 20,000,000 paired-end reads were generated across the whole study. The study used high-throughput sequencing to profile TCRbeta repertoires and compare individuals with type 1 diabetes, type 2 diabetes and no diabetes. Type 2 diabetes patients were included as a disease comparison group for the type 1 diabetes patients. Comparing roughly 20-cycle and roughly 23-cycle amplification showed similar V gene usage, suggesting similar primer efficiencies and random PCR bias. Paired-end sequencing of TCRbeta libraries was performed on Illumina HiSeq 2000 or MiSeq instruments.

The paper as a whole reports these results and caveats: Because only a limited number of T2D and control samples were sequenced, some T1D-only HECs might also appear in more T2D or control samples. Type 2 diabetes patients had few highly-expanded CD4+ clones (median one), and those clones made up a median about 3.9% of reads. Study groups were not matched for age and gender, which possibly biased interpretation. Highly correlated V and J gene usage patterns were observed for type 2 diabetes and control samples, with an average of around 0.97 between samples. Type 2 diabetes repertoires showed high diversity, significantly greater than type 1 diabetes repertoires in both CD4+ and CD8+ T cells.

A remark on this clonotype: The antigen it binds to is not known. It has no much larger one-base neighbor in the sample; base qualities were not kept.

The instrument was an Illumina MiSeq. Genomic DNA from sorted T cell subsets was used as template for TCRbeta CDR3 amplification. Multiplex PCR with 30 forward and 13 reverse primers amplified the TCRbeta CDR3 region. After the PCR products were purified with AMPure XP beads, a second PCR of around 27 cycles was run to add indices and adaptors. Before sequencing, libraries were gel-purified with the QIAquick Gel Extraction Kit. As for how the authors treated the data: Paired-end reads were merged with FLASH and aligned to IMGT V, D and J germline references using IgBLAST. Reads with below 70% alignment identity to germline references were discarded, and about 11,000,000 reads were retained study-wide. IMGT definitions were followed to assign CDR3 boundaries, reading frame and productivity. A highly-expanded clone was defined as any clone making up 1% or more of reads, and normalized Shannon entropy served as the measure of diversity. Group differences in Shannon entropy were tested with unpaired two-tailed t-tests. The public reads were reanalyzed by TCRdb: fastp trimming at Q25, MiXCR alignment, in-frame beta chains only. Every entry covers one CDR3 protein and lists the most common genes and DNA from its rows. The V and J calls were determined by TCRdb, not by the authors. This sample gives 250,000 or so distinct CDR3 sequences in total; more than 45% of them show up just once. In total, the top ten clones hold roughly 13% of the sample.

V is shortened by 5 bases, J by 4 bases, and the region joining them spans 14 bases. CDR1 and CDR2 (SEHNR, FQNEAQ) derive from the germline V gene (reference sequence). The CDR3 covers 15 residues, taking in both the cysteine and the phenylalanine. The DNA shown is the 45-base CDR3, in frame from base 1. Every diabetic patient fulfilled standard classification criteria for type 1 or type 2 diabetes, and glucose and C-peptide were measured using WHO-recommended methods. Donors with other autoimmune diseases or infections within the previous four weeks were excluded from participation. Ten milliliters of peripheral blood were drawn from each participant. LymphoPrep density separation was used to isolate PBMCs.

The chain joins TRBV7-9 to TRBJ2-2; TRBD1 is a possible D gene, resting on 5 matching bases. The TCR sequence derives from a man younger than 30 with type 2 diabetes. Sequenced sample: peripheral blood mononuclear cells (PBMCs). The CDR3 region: CASSQGVQTTGELFF. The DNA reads TGTGCCAGCAGCCAAGGGGTACAGACCACCGGGGAGCTGTTTTTT.